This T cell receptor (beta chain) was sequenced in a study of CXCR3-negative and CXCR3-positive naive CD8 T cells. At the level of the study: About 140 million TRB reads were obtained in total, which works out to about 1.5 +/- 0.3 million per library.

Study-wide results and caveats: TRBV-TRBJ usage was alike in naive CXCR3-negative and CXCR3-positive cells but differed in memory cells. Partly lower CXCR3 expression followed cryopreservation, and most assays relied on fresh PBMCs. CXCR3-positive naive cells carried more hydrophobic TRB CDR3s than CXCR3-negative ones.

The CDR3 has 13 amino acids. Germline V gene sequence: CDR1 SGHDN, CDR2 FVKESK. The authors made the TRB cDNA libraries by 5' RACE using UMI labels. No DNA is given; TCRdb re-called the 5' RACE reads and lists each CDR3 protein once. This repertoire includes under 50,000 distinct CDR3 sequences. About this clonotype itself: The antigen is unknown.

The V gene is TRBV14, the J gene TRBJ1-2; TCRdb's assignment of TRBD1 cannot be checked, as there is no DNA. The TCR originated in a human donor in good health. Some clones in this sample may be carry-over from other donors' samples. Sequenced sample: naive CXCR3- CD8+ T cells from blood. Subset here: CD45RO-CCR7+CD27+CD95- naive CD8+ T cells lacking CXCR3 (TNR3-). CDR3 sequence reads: CASSLGGGYGYTF.